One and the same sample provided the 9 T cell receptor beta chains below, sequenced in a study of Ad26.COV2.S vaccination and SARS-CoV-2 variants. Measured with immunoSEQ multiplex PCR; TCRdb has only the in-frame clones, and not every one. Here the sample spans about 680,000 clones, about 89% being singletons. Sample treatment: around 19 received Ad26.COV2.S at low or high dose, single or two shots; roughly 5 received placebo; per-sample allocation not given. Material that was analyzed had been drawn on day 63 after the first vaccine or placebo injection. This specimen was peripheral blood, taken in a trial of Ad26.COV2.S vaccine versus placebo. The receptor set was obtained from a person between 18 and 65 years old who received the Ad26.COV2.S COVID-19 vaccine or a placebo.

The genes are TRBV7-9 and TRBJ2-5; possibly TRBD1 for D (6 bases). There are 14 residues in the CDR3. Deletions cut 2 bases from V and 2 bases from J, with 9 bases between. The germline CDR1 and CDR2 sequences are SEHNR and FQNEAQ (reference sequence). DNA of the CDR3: TGTGCCAGCAGCTTATTCCAGGGGCAAGAGACCCAGTACTTC. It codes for CASSLFQGQETQYF.

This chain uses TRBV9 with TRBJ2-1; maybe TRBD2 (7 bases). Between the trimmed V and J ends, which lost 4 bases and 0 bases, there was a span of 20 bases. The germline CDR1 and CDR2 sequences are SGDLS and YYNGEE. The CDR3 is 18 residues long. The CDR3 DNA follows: TGTGCCAGCAGCTCCCCTGGGGGGGGGCTTAGCTCCTACAATGAGCAGTTCTTC. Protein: CASSSPGGGLSSYNEQFF.

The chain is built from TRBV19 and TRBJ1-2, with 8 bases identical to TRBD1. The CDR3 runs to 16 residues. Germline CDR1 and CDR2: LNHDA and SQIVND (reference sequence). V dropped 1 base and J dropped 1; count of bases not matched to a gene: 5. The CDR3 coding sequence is TGTGCCAGTAGTATAGCCCGGACAGGGATTAACTATGGCTACACCTTC. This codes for CASSIARTGINYGYTF.

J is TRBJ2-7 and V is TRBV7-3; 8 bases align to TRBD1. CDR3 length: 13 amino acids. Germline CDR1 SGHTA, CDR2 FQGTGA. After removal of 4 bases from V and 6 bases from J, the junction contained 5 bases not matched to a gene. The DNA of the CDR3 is TGTGCCAGCAGCTCCGACAGGGGACGCGAGCAGTACTTC. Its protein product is CASSSDRGREQYF.

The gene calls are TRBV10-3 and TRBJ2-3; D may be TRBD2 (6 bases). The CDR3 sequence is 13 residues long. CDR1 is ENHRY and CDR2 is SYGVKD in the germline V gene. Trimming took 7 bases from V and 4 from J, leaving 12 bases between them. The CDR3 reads CAIKRERADTQYF. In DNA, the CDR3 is TGTGCCATCAAACGGGAGAGGGCAGATACGCAGTATTTT.

CDR3 region: CASPGRDYGYTF. CDR3 DNA: TGTGCCAGCCCAGGGCGGGACTATGGCTACACCTTC. V and J are TRBV2 and TRBJ1-2; weak D call: TRBD1 (5 bases). V gave up 8 bases and J gave up 3 bases, with 10 bases separating them. The CDR3 runs to 12 residues. In germline, CDR1 is SNHLY, CDR2 FYNNEI.

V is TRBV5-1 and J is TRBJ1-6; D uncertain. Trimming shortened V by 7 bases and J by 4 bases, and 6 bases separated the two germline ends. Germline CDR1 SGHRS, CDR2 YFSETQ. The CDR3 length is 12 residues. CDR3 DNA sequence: TGCGCCAGCGGGGATTATAATTCACCCCTCCACTTT. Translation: CASGDYNSPLHF. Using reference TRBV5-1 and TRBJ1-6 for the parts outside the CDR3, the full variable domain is KAGVTQTPRYLIKTRGQQVTLSCSPISGHRSVSWYQQTPGQGLQFLFEYFSETQRNKGNFPGRFSGRQFSNSRSEMNVSTLELGDSALYLCASGDYNSPLHFGNGTRLTVT.

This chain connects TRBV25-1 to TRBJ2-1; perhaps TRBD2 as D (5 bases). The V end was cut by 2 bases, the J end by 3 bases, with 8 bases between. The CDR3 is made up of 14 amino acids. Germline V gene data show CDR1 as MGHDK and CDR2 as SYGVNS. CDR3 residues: CASSEAGFYNEQFF. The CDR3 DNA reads TGTGCCAGCAGTGAAGCGGGTTTCTACAATGAGCAGTTCTTC.

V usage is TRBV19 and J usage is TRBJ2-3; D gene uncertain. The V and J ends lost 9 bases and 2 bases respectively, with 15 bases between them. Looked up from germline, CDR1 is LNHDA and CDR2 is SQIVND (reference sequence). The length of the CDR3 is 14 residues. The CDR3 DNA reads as TGTGCCAGCCTCGGACCCAGCCCCACAGATACGCAGTATTTT. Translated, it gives CASLGPSPTDTQYF.